Listed here are 25 T cell receptor beta chains from one sample, sequenced in a study of vaccination effects on CD4 cells after COVID-19. Subsequent to a culture period of about ten days, CD4+ T cells were isolated. Each participant was administered two doses of either the BNT162b2 or the mRNA-1273 vaccine. Assay used: immunoSEQ multiplex PCR; TCRdb lists only in-frame clones, some missing. Of tens of thousands of clones listed, 73% are singletons. These TCRs' antigens remain unknown. The source was CD4+ T cells from PBMCs cultured without peptide, collected after COVID-19 vaccination. The receptor source for this set is a human donor who received a COVID-19 vaccine.

The J gene is TRBJ2-5, the V gene TRBV15, with TRBD2 matching over 9 bases. J was trimmed by 5 bases and V by 5 bases; bases with no gene match: 9. Per germline, CDR1 LNHNV and CDR2 YYDKDF (reference sequence). The CDR3 contains 15 residues. The CDR3 nucleotides are TGTGCCACCAGCCTTGACAGGGCGGGAGGGGAGACCCAGTACTTC. Its translation: CATSLDRAGGETQYF.

J is TRBJ2-5 and V is TRBV12-3 or TRBV12-4, with a weak D call TRBD1 (5 bases). Deletions cut 3 bases from V and 1 base from J, with 6 bases between. The CDR3 is 13 amino acids. The CDR3 nucleotides are TGTGCCAGCAGTTTTCAGGGCCAAGAGACCCAGTACTTC. This gives the protein CASSFQGQETQYF.

V is TRBV19 and J is TRBJ2-5; D is unresolved. The V gene's germline CDR1 is LNHDA and CDR2 SQIVND (reference sequence). Trimming took off 1 base at V and 2 bases at J, with 8 bases between the two ends. CDR3 length: 14 residues. CDR3 amino acids: CASSIGPSQETQYF. CDR3 DNA sequence: TGTGCCAGTAGTATAGGACCATCGCAAGAGACCCAGTACTTC.

CDR3 sequence: CATLGGYEQFF. In DNA form, the CDR3 reads TGTGCCACCCTAGGGGGTTATGAGCAGTTCTTC. The chain combines TRBV10-3 with TRBJ2-1, with D possibly being TRBD1 (6 bases). V was cut by 10 bases and J by 8 bases, with 12 bases left in between. Germline CDR1 is ENHRY and CDR2 is SYGVKD. CDR3 length: 11 amino acids.

The chain employs TRBV5-1 and TRBJ2-7; a weak D match, TRBD2 (6 bases). V shed 0 bases and J shed 0 bases, with 10 bases lying between them. CDR1 is SGHRS and CDR2 is YFSETQ in the germline V gene. The CDR3 has 15 residues. The CDR3 DNA reads TGCGCCAGCAGCTTGGGCGCGGGGAGCTCCTACGAGCAGTACGTC. This codes for CASSLGAGSSYEQYV.

The chain uses TRBV21-1 and TRBJ1-5; TRBD1, the table's D call, lacks a check against the DNA. TRBV21-1 is designated a pseudogene. CDR3 length equals 18 residues. This CDR3 reads CASSKLEQGHDSNQPQHF. The CDR3 DNA follows: TGTGCCAGCAGCAAACTCGAACAGGGTCATGATAGCAATCAGCCCCAGCATTTT.

This clone was seen more than once but under ten times. J is TRBJ1-1 and V is TRBV3-1 (or the pseudogene TRBV3-2); 12 bases align to TRBD1. The CDR3 totals 15 residues. Germline-derived CDR1 and CDR2 are LGHDT and YNNKEL (reference sequence). After removal of 4 bases from V and 6 bases from J, the junction contained 6 bases not matched to a gene. CDR3 protein: CASSLGTGGLAEAFF. The CDR3 DNA sequence: TGTGCCAGCAGCCTCGGGACAGGGGGCCTGGCTGAAGCTTTCTTT.

The V gene is TRBV6-5, the J gene TRBJ2-1; the D gene could be TRBD1 or TRBD2 (5 bases each). Germline-derived CDR1 and CDR2 are MNHEY and SVGAGI. The CDR3 has 13 residues. Trimming stripped 7 bases from V and 2 bases from J, with 9 bases between. The CDR3 DNA follows: TGTGCCAGCACGGGGACCCCCTACAATGAGCAGTTCTTC. Translated, it gives CASTGTPYNEQFF.

The chain combines TRBV5-1 with TRBJ1-3; no clear D. Trimming took 1 base from V and 4 from J, leaving 9 bases between them. The CDR3 is made up of 14 amino acids. CDR1 and CDR2 from the germline V gene are SGHRS and YFSETQ. The CDR3 nucleotides are TGCGCCAGCAGCTTGCCCGAGACAGGAAACACCATATATTTT. Translated: CASSLPETGNTIYF.

This clone was seen a few times. The genes are TRBV21-1 and TRBJ2-3. TRBV21-1 is a listed pseudogene. This CDR3 is 12 amino acids long. The CDR3 sequence is CASSISTDTQYF. CDR3 DNA: TGTGCCAGCAGCATTAGCACAGATACGCAGTATTTT.

This rearrangement joins TRBV18 to TRBJ1-1; a possible D gene is TRBD1 (5 bases). The V gene's germline CDR1 is KGHSH and CDR2 LQKENI. The CDR3 sequence is 15 residues long. Trimming cost V 3 bases and J 0 bases, with 11 bases left between them. CDR3 protein: CASSPSRDLNTEAFF. The CDR3 DNA follows: TGTGCCAGCTCACCCAGCAGGGACCTGAACACTGAAGCTTTCTTT.

The chain is built from TRBV18 and TRBJ2-7; 9 nucleotides align to TRBD1. The J segment lost 0 bases and the V segment lost 6 bases, leaving 6 bases of the junction unmatched. There are 15 residues in the CDR3. CDR1 is KGHSH, CDR2 LQKENI, per germline. In nucleotides, the CDR3 is TGTGCCAGCTCCCCCGGGACAGGGAGCTCCTACGAGCAGTACGTC. It specifies CASSPGTGSSYEQYV.

CDR3 protein: CASTQGGAGTGELFF. The CDR3 nucleotides are TGTGCCAGCACCCAAGGGGGGGCTGGCACCGGGGAGCTGTTTTTT. This rearrangement joins TRBV6-5 to TRBJ2-2, with D possibly TRBD2 on 7 matching bases. The germline V gene has CDR1 MNHEY and CDR2 SVGAGI. The CDR3 totals 15 residues. The V end lost 7 bases, the J end lost 4 bases, and 16 bases lay between the germline ends.

This rearrangement joins TRBV18 to TRBJ1-4; D might be TRBD1 (5 bases). With 5 bases removed from V and 0 bases from J, the gap between germline ends came to 13 bases. The length of the CDR3 is 16 residues. CDR1 is KGHSH, CDR2 LQKENI, per germline. The CDR3 DNA reads TGTGCCAGCTCAGCCCTAGGAGGGGCAACTAATGAAAAACTGTTTTTT. As protein: CASSALGGATNEKLFF.

In its sample, this clone was seen a few times. The chain has TRBV3-1 (or the pseudogene TRBV3-2) and TRBJ1-6, with 11 bases lining up with TRBD1. Trimming took 2 bases from V and 9 from J; bases not matched to a gene: 6. This CDR3 region has 16 residues. CDR1 and CDR2 (germline): LGHDT, YNNKEL (reference sequence). This CDR3 is CASSQRRTGGISPLHF. CDR3 bases: TGTGCCAGCAGCCAACGTAGGACAGGGGGCATTTCACCCCTCCACTTT.

V is TRBV12-5 and J is TRBJ2-1; the match to TRBD1 covers 9 bases. This CDR3 is 16 amino acids long. Per the germline V gene, CDR1 is LGHNT and CDR2 is FRNRAP. With V trimmed by 0 bases and J by 4 bases, 4 bases remained unmatched. Here the CDR3 reads CASGLVLGQGYNEQFF. CDR3 bases: TGTGCTAGTGGTTTGGTACTCGGACAGGGGTACAATGAGCAGTTCTTC.

The chain is built from TRBV6-4 and TRBJ2-1, with 8 bases fitting TRBD2. V dropped 3 bases and J dropped 10; count of bases not matched to a gene: 5. The CDR3 loop spans 13 amino acids. Germline-derived CDR1 and CDR2 are MRHNA and SNTAGT. Here the CDR3 reads CASSETGGGEQFF. CDR3 nucleotide sequence: TGTGCCAGCAGTGAAACGGGCGGGGGGGAGCAGTTCTTC.

The CDR3 DNA reads TGTGCCAGCAGCTTGGGAATCGTCGTTGGTTCGGCGAGGAATGAGCAGTTCTTC. Residues: CASSLGIVVGSARNEQFF. The chain couples TRBV7-8 to TRBJ2-1; D call uncertain. The length of the CDR3 is 18 residues. Trimming removed 3 bases at V and 7 bases at J, with 25 bases between. The germline V gene encodes CDR1 SGHVS and CDR2 FQNEAQ.

J is TRBJ1-4 and V is TRBV10-2; the D gene is possibly TRBD1 (5 bases). CDR3 length: 15 residues. Germline CDR1 is WSHSY and CDR2 is SAAADI. Trimming pared 9 bases from V and 3 bases from J, leaving 17 bases between. Here the CDR3 DNA reads TGCGCCAGTCAAAGTGGGGGACGGCCTAATGAAAAACTGTTTTTT. Protein sequence: CASQSGGRPNEKLFF.

This clone was seen a handful of times. This chain links TRBV9 with TRBJ2-1; the D gene is possibly TRBD2 (7 bases). The CDR3 runs 15 residues. V lost 0 bases to trimming and J lost 2 bases, with 9 bases between them. Germline V gene sequence: CDR1 SGDLS, CDR2 YYNGEE. CDR3 amino acids: CASSVGGGPYNEQFF. CDR3 bases: TGTGCCAGCAGCGTAGGCGGGGGCCCCTACAATGAGCAGTTCTTC.

The rearrangement uses TRBV4-1 and TRBJ2-5; D unresolved. CDR1 and CDR2 from the germline V gene are MGHRA and YSYEKL. V lost 4 bases, J lost 5 bases, and 17 bases lay in between. This CDR3 comprises 15 residues. The CDR3 protein is CASSRTKFPHETQYF. CDR3 nucleotide sequence: TGCGCCAGCAGCCGCACCAAATTCCCTCACGAGACCCAGTACTTC.

The chain carries TRBV19 and TRBJ1-1; 9 bases line up with TRBD1. V was clipped by 7 bases and J by 1 base; unmatched bases: 7. Per the germline V gene, CDR1 is LNHDA and CDR2 is SQIVND (reference sequence). This CDR3 is built from 15 residues. In DNA form, the CDR3 reads TGTGCCAGTACCCGAACAGGGGGCCCGAACACTGAAGCTTTCTTT. This codes for CASTRTGGPNTEAFF.

This clone occurred a few times. The chain links TRBV7-2 to TRBJ1-5, with 11 bases lining up with TRBD1. V lost 1 base and J lost 9; bases outside the gene matches: 5. Germline V CDR1 and CDR2: SGHTA, FQGNSA. This CDR3 spans 15 amino acids. CDR3 coding DNA: TGTGCCAGCAGCTTAGGGGGGACAGGGGGGGCGCCCCAGCATTTT. It yields the protein CASSLGGTGGAPQHF.

This chain links TRBV10-1 with TRBJ2-3, with a possible D match to TRBD2 (6 bases). The CDR3 runs 13 residues. V was shortened by 9 bases and J by 4 bases, with 14 bases between the two germline ends. Germline V CDR1 and CDR2: WNHNN, SYGVQD (reference sequence). This chain's CDR3 is CASYTPGADTQYF. The DNA of the CDR3 is TGCGCCAGTTACACTCCGGGGGCAGATACGCAGTATTTT.

The rearrangement joins TRBV2 to TRBJ2-5; D call uncertain. Germline V lookup: CDR1 SNHLY, CDR2 FYNNEI. The CDR3 covers 11 residues. V was pared by 6 bases and J by 2 bases, with 4 bases between. The CDR3 DNA sequence: TGTGCCAGCAGCCCGCAAGAGACCCAGTACTTC. Amino acid sequence: CASSPQETQYF. The whole variable domain, filled in from reference TRBV2 and TRBJ2-5, reads EPEVTQTPSHQVTQMGQEVILRCVPISNHLYFYWYRQILGQKVEFLVSFYNNEISEKSEIFDDQFSVERPDGSNFTLKIRSTKLEDSAMYFCASSPQETQYFGPGTRLLVL.